This entry concerns a single T cell receptor beta chain. Its antigen target is currently unknown. No clone much larger than this one lies a single base away; base qualities are absent. The CDR3 regions of human TCRbeta chains were analyzed by immunosequencing. The authors' analysis ran thus. Repertoire TCRs were checked for matches against a reference library of SARS-CoV-2-specific TCRs that had been generated using the MIRA antigen-specificity platform. Breadth was defined as the fraction of unique TCRs that were SARS-CoV-2-associated. Depth was defined as the fraction of total T cells that were SARS-CoV-2-associated. Using the MIRA data, every spike-specific TCR was mapped to the spike region that the TCR reacted to and assigned to either a CD4 or a CD8 class. Log10-transformed breadth and depth values were compared by one-way ANOVA with Sidak's multiple comparisons tests. In its TCRdb copy, this immuneACCESS table keeps in-frame sequences only and misses some clones. Where compared with another copy, unresolved V genes explain less than half of these, and the others have no known cause. V and J calls and clone size are as listed in that table; D and trimming were resolved from the DNA. In this sample the table shows 85,000 to 90,000 clones, about 90% of which occur a single time. In total, the top ten clones hold around 5.2% of the sample.

This specimen comes from a study of T cell responses to AZD1222 COVID-19 vaccine (dated by TCRdb to the early 2020s). For context, the study as a whole: TCR sequencing covered over 230 trial participants: 207 given two doses of AZD1222 and 26 given two doses of MenACWY control vaccine. Enrollment into the trials was organized by age into subgroups of 18-55, 56-69 and 70-plus years, and those subgroups contained approximately 160, 26 and 62 TCR-sequenced participants, respectively. What the authors observed across the whole study: Only five or six AZD1222 recipients were SARS-CoV-2 seropositive at baseline, limiting conclusions about previously exposed vaccinees. Epitopes outside the regions mutated in the B.1.351 and B.1.1.7 variants were reportedly recognized by nearly half of the unique spike-specific TCRs. In the small 56-69-year group, the increase in depth fell short of significance, most likely because of low power. Spike-specific TCR breadth and depth rose significantly after two AZD1222 doses compared with day 0 and with MenACWY recipients. CD4 TCRs associated with the vaccine covered the entire spike protein, and the dominant responses were in regions 160-218 and 743-854. Participants were mostly white British and included more females than males, and it was suggested by the authors that clonal diversity may have been underestimated. Because no day 14 peak-response samples were available, the repertoires could be characterized only after the peak T cell response.

Looking up the germline V gene yields CDR1 SQVTM and CDR2 ANQGSEA. At the junction V is shortened by 6 bases and J by 0 bases, with 12 bases in between. Inclusive of the bounding cysteine and phenylalanine, the CDR3 is 14 residues long. Of the read, only the CDR3 DNA is kept; its 42 bases are in frame from base 1. Explained via the paper, the time point label denotes: baseline before first vaccination. Taken with the paper, the label for treatment or condition translates to: meningococcal conjugate vaccine given as trial control. The vaccinee samples were drawn from two UK trials, COV001 and COV002, one of which was a single-blind randomized controlled phase 2/3 trial testing AZD1222 (ChAdOx1 nCoV-19) in healthy adults. For TCRbeta chain sequencing, PBMC samples from trial participants were taken at day 0 and at day 28 after the second dose.

The specimen comprised peripheral blood, sampled on day 0 of MenACWY control vaccination. Here the chain combines TRBV29-1 and TRBJ2-4; no D gene is confidently identified. The sequence came from an adult in good health. The CDR3 protein is CSVVPQLAKNIQYF. The DNA is as follows: TGCAGCGTAGTCCCCCAACTAGCCAAAAACATTCAGTACTTC. Full variable domain (CDR3 extended with the reference TRBV29-1 and TRBJ2-4 proteins): SAVISQKPSRDICQRGTSLTIQCQVDSQVTMMFWYRQQPGQSLTLIATANQGSEATYESGFVIDKFPISRPNLTFSTLTVSNMSPEDSSIYLCSVVPQLAKNIQYFGAGTRLSVL.